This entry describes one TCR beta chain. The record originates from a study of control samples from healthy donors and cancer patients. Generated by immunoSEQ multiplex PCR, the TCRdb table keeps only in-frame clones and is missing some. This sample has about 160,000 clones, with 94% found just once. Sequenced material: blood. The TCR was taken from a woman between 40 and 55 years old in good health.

DNA for the CDR3: TGTGCCAGCAGCTTAGGAGACGGGTTCTTGAACACTGAAGCTTTCTTT. It codes for CASSLGDGFLNTEAFF. This rearrangement joins TRBV7-2 to TRBJ1-1; D uncertain. CDR3 length: 16 residues. CDR1 and CDR2 (germline): SGHTA, FQGNSA. V lost 1 base, J lost 0 bases, and 12 bases lay in between.